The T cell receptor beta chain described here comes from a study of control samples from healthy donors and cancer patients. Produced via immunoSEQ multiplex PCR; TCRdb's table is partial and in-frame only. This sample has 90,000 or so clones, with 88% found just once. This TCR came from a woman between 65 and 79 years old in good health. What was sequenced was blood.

The CDR3, as DNA: TGTGCCAGCAGCCAACCTCGGGGCGTGCAAGAGCAGTTCTTC. Its protein is CASSQPRGVQEQFF. The rearrangement uses TRBV3-1 (or the pseudogene TRBV3-2) and TRBJ2-1; tentatively, D is TRBD1 or TRBD2 (5 bases each). Deletions cut 2 bases from V and 10 bases from J, with 15 bases between. The length of the CDR3 is 14 residues. Germline CDR1 is LGHDT and CDR2 is YNNKEL (reference sequence).